What follows describes a single TCR beta chain. Which antigen it targets is not known. No much larger clone exists at a distance of one base, and base qualities are not known. The sample comes from a study of tissue-resident memory T cells in lung cancer (dated by TCRdb to about 2019). Turning to the overall study: Paired tumor TRM and tumor non-TRM populations from roughly eleven lung cancer patients were compared using TCR beta-chain sequencing. The full study reports these points: A significantly more restricted TCR repertoire was observed in tumor TRM cells than in tumor non-TRM cells, as reflected by lower Shannon-Wiener and inverse Simpson diversity. On average, expanded clonotypes made up roughly 67% of tumor TRM repertoires, compared with approximately 52% of tumor non-TRM repertoires.

V is cut by 3 bases and J by 9 bases, and the space between the germline ends is 12 bases. From the cysteine up to the phenylalanine, the CDR3 has a length of 13 residues. Just the 39-base CDR3 DNA is kept, in frame starting at base 1. CDR1 SGHVS and CDR2 FNYEAQ are derived from the germline V gene. For sequencing, an Illumina MiSeq was employed. Unique molecular identifiers were incorporated into the TCR sequencing libraries, and TruSeq single indexes were used for indexing. Under the source paper's analysis protocol: TCR reads were mapped and error-corrected with MIGEC v1.2.7 and were then analyzed with VDJtools v1.1.7, with default settings applied for both tools. Shannon-Wiener and inverse Simpson indices were computed in VDJtools to quantify repertoire diversity. Expanded TCRbeta clonotypes were defined by a frequency threshold of at least three. Wilcoxon rank-sum tests across over nine patients were used for the statistical comparisons of TCR diversity between tumor TRM and non-TRM populations. TCRdb handled the public reads itself, with Q25 trimming in fastp and clone calling in MiXCR, and kept productive beta chains. Rows are combined by CDR3 protein, so each entry shows the most common genes and DNA. In this record, the V and J calls reflect TCRdb's handling and not the investigators' own analysis. Here the sample has 400 to 450 distinct CDR3 sequences; around 17% occur a single time. The top ten constitute 44% of the sample.

A BD FACSAria-II was used to sort CD8+ T cells by CD103 expression straight into ice-cold TRIzol LS reagent. Lung tumor tissue was collected fresh at the time of surgical resection. Fresh cells were subjected to Fc receptor blocking and were subsequently stained for CD45, CD4, CD3, CD8A and CD103, and DAPI was used for live/dead discrimination. Total RNA was purified from sorted CD103+ and CD103- CD8+ T cells using a miRNeasy kit. Tumor-infiltrating CD8+ cytotoxic T cells were sorted by CD103 expression to separate tissue-resident memory (TRM) cells from non-TRM cells. The donors were lung cancer patients whose disease was treatment-naive. Patients with respiratory malignancies who were newly diagnosed and untreated were recruited prospectively after referral.

This receptor was identified in a human donor with treatment-naive lung cancer (subtype not recorded). Sequencing used CD103- CD8+ T cells from lung tumor tissue. In the paper's terms, the cell subset or site label means: non-TRM CD8+ CTLs. The V and J genes are TRBV7-6 and TRBJ2-1; TRBD1 might be the D gene, on 5 matching bases. In nucleotide form, the sequence is TGTGCCAGCAGCTTTACAGACAGTAGTGAGCAGTTCTTC. This is translated as CASSFTDSSEQFF.